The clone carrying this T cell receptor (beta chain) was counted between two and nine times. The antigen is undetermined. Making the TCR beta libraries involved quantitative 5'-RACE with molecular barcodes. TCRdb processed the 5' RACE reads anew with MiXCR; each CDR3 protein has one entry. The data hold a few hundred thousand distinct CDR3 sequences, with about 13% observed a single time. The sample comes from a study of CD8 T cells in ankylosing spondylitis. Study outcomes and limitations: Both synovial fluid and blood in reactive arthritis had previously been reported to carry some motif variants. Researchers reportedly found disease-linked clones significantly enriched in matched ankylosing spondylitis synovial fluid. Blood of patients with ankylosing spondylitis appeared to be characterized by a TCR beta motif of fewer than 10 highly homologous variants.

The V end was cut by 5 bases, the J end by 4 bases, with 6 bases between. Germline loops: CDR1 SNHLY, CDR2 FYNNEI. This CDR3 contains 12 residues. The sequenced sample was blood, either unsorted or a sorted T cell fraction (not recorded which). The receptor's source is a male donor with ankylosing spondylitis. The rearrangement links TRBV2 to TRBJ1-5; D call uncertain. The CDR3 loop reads CASSRVNQPQHF. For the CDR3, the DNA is TGTGCCAGCAGTAGAGTGAATCAGCCCCAGCATTTT.